Below are 18 T cell receptor beta chains sequenced from a single sample in a study of blood T cell repertoires in COVID-19. Libraries were prepared by immunoSEQ multiplex PCR; TCRdb keeps only in-frame clonotypes and omits some of them. Here the sample spans around 210,000 clones, approximately 80% being singletons. Sequenced input: peripheral blood. The receptor source for this set is a woman aged 80 or older with COVID-19, enrolled during active disease.

Regarding this clone: The junction differs from germline at one of its ends, possibly a read error. The V call is TRBV18, the J call TRBJ1-2; 7 nucleotides align to TRBD1. The CDR3 spans 15 residues. Germline V gives CDR1 KGHSH, CDR2 LQKENI. CDR3 coding DNA: TGTGCCAGCTCTCCACAGGGGCGGCGTAATTATGGCTACACCTTC. Its translation: CASSPQGRRNYGYTF.

This clone has more than one count but fewer than ten. The chain recombines TRBV6-1 with TRBJ1-1; a weak D match, TRBD1 (6 bases). The CDR3 spans 16 residues. Germline CDR1 MNHNS, CDR2 SASEGT. V shed 1 base and J shed 4 bases, with 16 bases lying between them. The CDR3 DNA is TGTGCCAGCAGTGAAGGTAGCGGGGGGGCGGTCACTGAAGCTTTCTTT. It is translated as CASSEGSGGAVTEAFF.

The chain employs TRBV4-1 and TRBJ2-5; D perhaps matches TRBD2 (7 bases). Germline V gene lookup returns CDR1 MGHRA and CDR2 YSYEKL. CDR3 size: 14 residues. The V and J ends lost 1 base and 5 bases respectively, with 11 bases between them. The CDR3 spells CASSQAGGRETQYF. The CDR3 bases are TGCGCCAGCAGCCAAGCGGGGGGCCGGGAGACCCAGTACTTC.

The chain joins TRBV2 to TRBJ1-1; D is ambiguous. This CDR3 is built from 14 residues. The germline V gene has CDR1 SNHLY and CDR2 FYNNEI. Trimming left V 5 bases short and J 1 base short, with 11 bases between. In nucleotides, the CDR3 is TGTGCCAGCAGTATAGAAGAGGGGAACACTGAAGCTTTCTTT. This gives the protein CASSIEEGNTEAFF.

The chain combines TRBV25-1 with TRBJ2-5; no definite D call. Germline CDR1 MGHDK, CDR2 SYGVNS. The V end lost 2 bases, the J end lost 3 bases, and 19 bases lay between the germline ends. The CDR3 consists of 17 residues. This CDR3 reads CASSERKSTRVKETQYF. For the CDR3, the DNA is TGTGCCAGCAGTGAAAGAAAATCTACCCGTGTTAAAGAGACCCAGTACTTC. Variable domain in full (rest from reference TRBV25-1 and TRBJ2-5): EADIYQTPRYLVIGTGKKITLECSQTMGHDKMYWYQQDPGMELHLIHYSYGVNSTEKGDLSSESTVSRIRTEHFPLTLESARPSHTSQYLCASSERKSTRVKETQYFGPGTRLLVL.

The CDR3 loop is CASSLTSVNEQFF. The CDR3 DNA reads TGTGCCAGCAGTTTAACTAGCGTCAATGAGCAGTTCTTC. This sequence joins TRBV27 and TRBJ2-1, with TRBD2 matching 7 bases. V shed 2 bases and J 6 bases; nucleotides not matched to a gene: 1. Germline CDR1 and CDR2: MNHEY and SMNVEV (reference sequence). The CDR3 runs to 13 residues.

This clone is a singleton in its sample. The chain links TRBV3-1 (or the pseudogene TRBV3-2) to TRBJ1-3, with D unclear. Deletions cut 3 bases from V and 4 bases from J, with 4 bases between. Germline assignment: CDR1 LGHDT and CDR2 YNNKEL (reference sequence). This CDR3 has 12 residues. The CDR3 is CASSQQGNTIYF. The CDR3 DNA is TGTGCCAGCAGCCAGCAGGGAAACACCATATATTTT.

This clone appeared a few times. The genes are TRBV7-8 and TRBJ2-1, with D tentatively TRBD2 (6 bases). Germline CDR1 SGHVS, CDR2 FQNEAQ. The CDR3 consists of 16 residues. V gave up 5 bases and J gave up 4 bases, with 18 bases separating them. This CDR3 is CASSRLPAGNYNEQFF. Here the CDR3 DNA reads TGTGCCAGCAGCCGTCTCCCTGCGGGGAATTACAATGAGCAGTTCTTC.

The chain recombines TRBV11-2 with TRBJ2-1; 15 bases fit TRBD2. V shed 2 bases, J shed 2 bases, and the junction held 7 bases outside the gene matches. The V gene's germline CDR1 is SGHAT and CDR2 FQNNGV. This CDR3 is 19 amino acids long. CDR3 DNA sequence: TGTGCCAGCAGCTTAAGAACGGGACTAGCGGGAGGCCCCTACAATGAGCAGTTCTTC. This translates into CASSLRTGLAGGPYNEQFF. Complete variable domain (other parts from reference TRBV11-2 and TRBJ2-1): EAGVAQSPRYKIIEKRQSVAFWCNPISGHATLYWYQQILGQGPKLLIQFQNNGVVDDSQLPKDRFSAERLKGVDSTLKIQPAKLEDSAVYLCASSLRTGLAGGPYNEQFFGPGTRLTVL.

This clone was detected only a few times. The CDR3 loop is CASSLGEGVGNTIYF. The CDR3 nucleotides are TGTGCCAGCAGCTTAGGAGAAGGGGTCGGAAACACCATATATTTT. This rearrangement joins TRBV7-8 to TRBJ1-3; D may be TRBD1 (5 bases). CDR3 length: 15 residues. Germline V gives CDR1 SGHVS, CDR2 FQNEAQ. V lost 1 base and J 4 bases, leaving 11 bases between the germline ends.

This clone was found a few times. The chain carries TRBV14 and TRBJ1-1; no definite D call. Between the trimmed V and J ends, which lost 1 base and 3 bases, there was a span of 6 bases. CDR3 length: 13 amino acids. Germline-derived CDR1 and CDR2 are SGHDN and FVKESK. The CDR3 nucleotides read TGTGCCAGCAGCCAAGTACTATACACTGAAGCTTTCTTT. This codes for CASSQVLYTEAFF.

This clone was seen only a few times. The V and J genes are TRBV28 and TRBJ1-5; maybe TRBD1 (6 bases). V gave up 6 bases and J gave up 4 bases, with 13 bases separating them. The germline gives CDR1 MDHEN, CDR2 SYDVKM. This CDR3 is built from 14 residues. CDR3 sequence reads: CASSPGGGNQPQHF. The CDR3, as DNA: TGTGCCAGCAGCCCTGGGGGCGGGAATCAGCCCCAGCATTTT.

V is TRBV19 and J is TRBJ1-1; 8 bases align to TRBD1. CDR1 and CDR2 from the germline V gene are LNHDA and SQIVND (reference sequence). The CDR3 runs 12 residues. The V segment lost 5 bases and the J segment 9 bases; nucleotides outside the gene matches: 5. Here the CDR3 DNA reads TGTGCCAGTAGTCAGGGGGCCACACAAGCTTTCTTT. Encoded protein: CASSQGATQAFF.

The V gene is TRBV5-1, the J gene TRBJ1-2; D is perhaps TRBD1 (6 bases). The CDR3 is 14 amino acids. The germline CDR1 and CDR2 sequences are SGHRS and YFSETQ. V was shortened by 4 bases and J by 3 bases, with 13 bases between the two germline ends. CDR3 bases: TGCGCCAGCAGCCTCGGACAGACTCACTATGGCTACACCTTC. This translates into CASSLGQTHYGYTF.

The DNA of the CDR3 is TGTGCCAGTACCAAAGGACAGGGGCCCTGGGAAAAACTGTTTTTT. Protein product: CASTKGQGPWEKLFF. The chain carries TRBV19 and TRBJ1-4, with 9 bases fitting TRBD1. Germline CDR1 reads LNHDA; CDR2 reads SQIVND (reference sequence). After removal of 7 bases from V and 8 bases from J, the junction contained 11 bases not matched to a gene. The CDR3 length is 15 residues.

The chain has TRBV5-1 and TRBJ1-4; tentative D call: TRBD1 (5 bases). Trimming shortened V by 7 bases and J by 3 bases, and 13 bases separated the two germline ends. Germline V gene sequence: CDR1 SGHRS, CDR2 YFSETQ. This CDR3 spans 14 amino acids. CDR3 loop: CASDPGEANEKLFF. CDR3 sequence (DNA): TGCGCCAGCGACCCGGGGGAGGCTAATGAAAAACTGTTTTTT.

The chain uses TRBV11-3 and TRBJ1-6; D is possibly TRBD1 (6 bases). This CDR3 contains 17 residues. Deletions cut 5 bases from V and 0 bases from J, with 14 bases between. Germline V gene sequence: CDR1 SGHNT, CDR2 YENEEA. CDR3 residues: CASSHRAESSYNSPLHF. The CDR3 DNA reads TGTGCCAGCAGCCACAGGGCGGAAAGCTCCTATAATTCACCCCTCCACTTT.

The chain couples TRBV15 to TRBJ1-3; D gene uncertain. V lost 0 bases and J 1 base, leaving 7 bases between the germline ends. This CDR3 spans 15 amino acids. Germline CDR1 is LNHNV and CDR2 is YYDKDF (reference sequence). CDR3 sequence (DNA): TGTGCCACCAGCAGAGACATCAGATCTGGAAACACCATATATTTT. This gives the protein CATSRDIRSGNTIYF.